The entry below gives a single T cell receptor (beta chain) sequence along with its context. The antigen is undetermined. This specimen comes from a study of T cell responses to AZD1222 COVID-19 vaccine. Study-wide points: The donor group comprised mostly white British people and more females; the analysis possibly underestimated clonal diversity. Only after the peak T cell response were repertoires sampled.

Germline V CDR1 and CDR2: LNHDA, SQIVND (reference sequence). This CDR3 region has 15 residues. Trimming removed 3 bases from V and 0 bases from J, with 9 bases in between. Second doses were pooled across both intervals (about 4 or about 12 weeks). Here immunoSEQ multiplex PCR was the method, and the copy in TCRdb shows in-frame clones only, minus some. Of just over 90,000 clones listed, 80% to 90% were seen once; the top ten hold 2% to 2.5%. The TCR sequence derives from an adult who received the AZD1222 COVID-19 vaccine. This material consisted of peripheral blood, taken 28 days after the second AZD1222 dose. The gene calls are TRBV19 and TRBJ1-3; D is unresolved. CDR3 nucleotides: TGTGCCAGTAGTATCGACCAGTTCTCTGGAAACACCATATATTTT. Encoded protein: CASSIDQFSGNTIYF.